The following is a TCR beta chain sequence with its context. The sample originates from a study of T cells in Graves' hyperthyroidism and ophthalmopathy. Researchers took RNA transcripts and amplified the TCR beta CDR3 regions from them. HTBI primers were the set used in a first-round RT-PCR of the TCR CDR3. TCRdb analysed the multiplex PCR reads with MiXCR anew, one entry per CDR3 protein. There are hundreds of thousands of distinct CDR3 sequences in the sample; roughly a quarter occur only once, and around 11% lies in the top ten. Ophthalmopathy patients all had a Clinical Activity Score of at least 3, a NOSPECS grade of at least 4 and disease under 3 months old. CDR3 length: 15 amino acids. V lost 5 bases to trimming and J lost 5 bases, with 18 bases between them. Germline loops: CDR1 SGHTA, CDR2 FQGTGA.

The sequence came from a young woman with Graves' ophthalmopathy. Sample: blood. This sequence joins TRBV7-3 and TRBJ1-1; the D is unclear. CDR3 nucleotide sequence: TGTGCCAGCAGCAATTTACCTCCTTCGGGGACTGAAGCTTTCTTT. Its translation is CASSNLPPSGTEAFF. Full variable domain (outside the CDR3, taken from reference TRBV7-3 and TRBJ1-1): GAGVSQTPSNKVTEKGKYVELRCDPISGHTALYWYRQSLGQGPEFLIYFQGTGAADDSGLPNDRFFAVRPEGSVSTLKIQRTERGDSAVYLCASSNLPPSGTEAFFGQGTRLTVV.